Below, 14 T cell receptor beta chains from the same sample are listed, as sequenced in a study of blood T cell repertoires in COVID-19. The table came from immunoSEQ multiplex PCR; TCRdb's copy has only in-frame clones and leaves some out. The sample contains approximately 310,000 clones, roughly 85% of which appear only once. What was sequenced was PBMCs or T cells enriched from blood (not recorded which). These receptors were taken from a woman in her thirties who had been exposed to COVID-19.

This chain links TRBV27 with TRBJ2-1; 11 nucleotides agree with TRBD2. V was clipped by 6 bases and J by 5 bases; unmatched bases: 15. From germline, CDR1 is MNHEY and CDR2 SMNVEV (reference sequence). The CDR3 has 18 residues. The CDR3 bases are TGTGCCAGCAGCAACCCCTGGGGAGGGACTAGCGGTAACAATGAGCAGTTCTTC. Amino acid sequence: CASSNPWGGTSGNNEQFF.

This clone was counted a single time. This chain joins TRBV2 and TRBJ1-5; D is unresolved. This CDR3 is 14 amino acids long. Germline V gene sequence: CDR1 SNHLY, CDR2 FYNNEI. V shed 7 bases and J shed 2 bases, with 12 bases lying between them. Here the CDR3 reads CASMEEVGNQPQHF. The CDR3, as DNA: TGTGCCAGCATGGAGGAGGTAGGCAATCAGCCCCAGCATTTT.

This chain joins TRBV21-1 and TRBJ1-1. TRBV21-1 is annotated as a pseudogene. This CDR3 region has 13 residues. The CDR3 region has the DNA TGTGCCAGCAGCACGAGTAAGATCACTGAAGCTTTCTTT. Its protein is CASSTSKITEAFF.

This clone has a single count. The rearrangement uses TRBV6-2 or TRBV6-3 and TRBJ1-4; TRBD1 agrees at 12 bases. CDR3 length: 16 amino acids. Germline V CDR1 and CDR2: MNHEY, SVGEGT. The J segment lost 3 bases and the V segment lost 6 bases, leaving 5 bases of the junction unmatched. CDR3 amino acids: CASSMGQGASNEKLFF. CDR3 DNA sequence: TGTGCCAGCAGCATGGGACAGGGGGCTTCTAATGAAAAACTGTTTTTT.

This clone occurred a few times. The DNA of the CDR3 is TGCGCCAGCAGCCAAAATGCCAGGACAGATATCTCTGGAAACACCATATATTTT. Translating it yields CASSQNARTDISGNTIYF. The chain carries TRBV4-3 and TRBJ1-3; D is possibly TRBD1 (6 bases). V gave up 2 bases and J gave up 0 bases, with 17 bases separating them. This CDR3 contains 18 residues. CDR1 LGHNA and CDR2 YSLEER come from the germline V gene.

CDR3 in amino acids: CASSTTSGGYNEQFF. The CDR3 nucleotides read TGTGCCAGCAGCACGACTAGCGGGGGATACAATGAGCAGTTCTTC. The V and J genes are TRBV7-3 and TRBJ2-1; TRBD2 agrees at 12 bases. The J segment lost 4 bases and the V segment lost 5 bases, leaving 3 bases of the junction unmatched. This CDR3 contains 15 residues. CDR1 is SGHTA, CDR2 FQGTGA, per germline.

The J gene is TRBJ1-1, the V gene TRBV5-4; D possibly corresponds to TRBD1 (6 bases). The CDR3 has 16 residues. V lost 6 bases and J 5 bases, leaving 23 bases between the germline ends. The germline gives CDR1 SGHNT, CDR2 YYREEE (reference sequence). The CDR3 spells CASTPTRQAIQTEAFF. DNA of the CDR3: TGTGCCAGCACCCCAACACGACAGGCAATTCAGACTGAAGCTTTCTTT.

The V call is TRBV28, the J call TRBJ2-4, with 8 positions matching TRBD1. This CDR3 comprises 14 residues. Trimming removed 5 bases from V and 9 bases from J; junction bases left unmatched: 9. Germline-derived CDR1 and CDR2 are MDHEN and SYDVKM. This chain's CDR3 is CASSPQGAGGIQYF. In nucleotides, the CDR3 is TGTGCCAGCAGTCCTCAGGGGGCCGGAGGCATTCAGTACTTC.

V gene TRBV28 combines with J gene TRBJ1-2, with a tentative D call TRBD1 (5 bases). The CDR3 contains 14 residues. The germline V gene has CDR1 MDHEN and CDR2 SYDVKM. Trimming removed 6 bases from V and 7 bases from J, with 18 bases in between. The CDR3 region has the DNA TGTGCCAGCAGCCCCTCAGGGAGGGGACTTGGCTACACCTTC. This codes for CASSPSGRGLGYTF.

The chain is built from TRBV6-1 and TRBJ1-1, with a possible D match to TRBD1 (6 bases). This CDR3 spans 14 amino acids. V lost 2 bases, J lost 1 base, and 8 bases lay in between. Per germline, CDR1 MNHNS and CDR2 SASEGT. The CDR3 region is CASSEMTGNTEAFF. CDR3 sequence (DNA): TGTGCCAGCAGTGAAATGACAGGGAACACTGAAGCTTTCTTT.

The rearrangement uses TRBV14 and TRBJ1-3, with TRBD1 matching 7 bases. Unmatched junction bases numbered 19, after V lost 4 bases and J lost 7 bases. The CDR3 covers 18 residues. Germline V CDR1 and CDR2: SGHDN, FVKESK. Written as DNA, the CDR3 is TGTGCCAGCAGCCCCTACGTAACAATCCAGGGGGTCGAGAACACCATATATTTT. Amino acids: CASSPYVTIQGVENTIYF.

The chain links TRBV7-8 to TRBJ1-1; D remains unclear. CDR3 length equals 14 residues. The V gene lost 5 bases and the J gene lost 0 bases, with 10 bases spanning the gap. Germline assignment: CDR1 SGHVS and CDR2 FQNEAQ. The CDR3 sequence: CASSLREMNTEAFF. CDR3 coding DNA: TGTGCCAGCAGCCTGCGGGAGATGAACACTGAAGCTTTCTTT.

The chain joins TRBV7-9 to TRBJ2-7, with 11 bases fitting TRBD2. V trimming: 3 bases; J trimming: 5 bases; junction bases outside the gene matches: 3. CDR1 and CDR2 from the germline V gene are SEHNR and FQNEAQ (reference sequence). The CDR3 has 14 residues. The CDR3 region is CASSLTSGNDEQYF. Here the CDR3 DNA reads TGTGCCAGCAGCTTGACTAGCGGGAACGACGAGCAGTACTTC.

In regard to this clone: At the DNA level, this CDR3 is encoded by other sequences in the same sample as well. The rearrangement links TRBV5-1 to TRBJ2-3, with 10 bases matching TRBD2. The germline CDR1 and CDR2 sequences are SGHRS and YFSETQ. This CDR3 has 16 amino acids. After removal of 0 bases from V and 4 bases from J, the junction contained 5 bases not matched to a gene. The CDR3, as DNA: TGCGCCAGCAGCTTGGTTCTAGCGGGAGTTTCAGATACGCAGTATTTT. Translation: CASSLVLAGVSDTQYF.